This T cell receptor beta chain was observed in a study of regulatory T cells in long-lasting Graves disease. The time point here: newly diagnosed GD, antithyroid drugs for less than 3 months. The TCR library was made from RNA that had been extracted from PBMCs in TRIzol. This clonotype was picked up many times. TCR beta libraries were built with iRepertoire HTBI primers and Arm-PCR of CDR3 regions. TCRdb itself ran the multiplex PCR reads through MiXCR, one entry per CDR3 protein. The table has 400,000 to 450,000 distinct CDR3 sequences, about 15% seen once. Germline CDR1 is SGHRS and CDR2 is YFSETQ. V shed 3 bases and J shed 0 bases, with 11 bases lying between them. The length of the CDR3 is 15 residues. The data also belong to a second study, concerning T cells in Graves' hyperthyroidism and ophthalmopathy. According to that study: Uncontrolled infections, other autoimmune diseases, pregnancy or lactation led to exclusion of patients.

The clonotype comes from a woman aged 30 to 39 with Graves disease. Specimen: peripheral blood mononuclear cells (PBMCs), collected at new diagnosis, from a patient treated with antithyroid drugs. The V and J genes are TRBV5-1 and TRBJ2-3, with unresolved D. The CDR3 DNA reads as TGCGCCAGCAGCTCTCCGGACGCGAGCACAGATACGCAGTATTTT. This translates into CASSSPDASTDTQYF.